The 18 T cell receptor beta chains below were found in one sample sequenced in a study of T cell repertoires in cytomegalovirus infection. TCRdb ran MiXCR on the reads and lists one entry per CDR3 protein. The sample holds more than 250,000 distinct CDR3 sequences, 25% seen once. Antigens of these TCRs are unknown. This sample comprised cultured PBMCs, obtained from culture after CMV antigen stimulation. The receptors derive from a human donor in good health (CMV status not recorded). Some clones in this sample may be carry-over from other donors' samples.

This clonotype was detected a few times. The chain carries TRBV6-4 and TRBJ1-1; the match to TRBD1 covers 11 bases. V gave up 1 base and J gave up 3 bases; unmatched junction bases: 1. The germline CDR1 and CDR2 sequences are MRHNA and SNTAGT. The CDR3 contains 15 residues. The CDR3 here is CASSDWDRGYTEAFF. Here the CDR3 DNA reads TGTGCCAGCAGTGACTGGGACAGGGGGTACACTGAAGCTTTCTTT.

This clonotype occurred once. J is TRBJ1-3 and V is TRBV7-2; a weak D match, TRBD1 (6 bases). V was pared by 0 bases and J by 4 bases, with 10 bases between. From germline, CDR1 is SGHTA and CDR2 FQGNSA. The CDR3 length is 15 residues. This CDR3 reads CASSLAWGRGNTIYF. The CDR3 DNA sequence: TGTGCCAGCAGCTTAGCCTGGGGGCGAGGAAACACCATATATTTT.

This clonotype was seen only a few times. This rearrangement joins TRBV12-3 or TRBV12-4 to TRBJ1-2, with D perhaps TRBD1 (5 bases). This CDR3 is 15 amino acids long. The ends were cut back, 4 bases at V and 2 bases at J, with 14 bases in the middle. DNA for the CDR3: TGTGCCAGCAGTTCTTACCCGACAGTAAACTATGGCTACACCTTC. This sequence encodes CASSSYPTVNYGYTF.

This clonotype showed up just a few times. The chain uses TRBV7-2 and TRBJ2-1; perhaps TRBD1 as D (6 bases). V dropped 2 bases and J dropped 7 bases, with 15 bases sitting between them. The CDR3 length is 15 residues. In germline, CDR1 is SGHTA, CDR2 FQGNSA. The CDR3 loop is CASSLSWGRRNEQFF. The CDR3 coding sequence is TGTGCCAGCAGCTTAAGTTGGGGGCGCCGGAATGAGCAGTTCTTC.

The table lists this clonotype with a few counts. The gene calls are TRBV6-1 and TRBJ2-1, with 9 bases aligning to TRBD2. J was trimmed by 7 bases and V by 6 bases; bases with no gene match: 10. This CDR3 contains 15 residues. Per the germline V gene, CDR1 is MNHNS and CDR2 is SASEGT. Here the CDR3 reads CASSPRLAEGNEQFF. The CDR3 bases are TGTGCCAGCAGCCCGAGACTAGCGGAGGGGAATGAGCAGTTCTTC.

This clonotype showed up many times. The chain is built from TRBV12-3 or TRBV12-4 and TRBJ2-7, with 8 positions matching TRBD2. This CDR3 region has 15 residues. V was pared by 8 bases and J by 1 base, with 10 bases of the junction left unmatched. CDR3 sequence reads: CASRGVAGRSYEQYF. CDR3 coding DNA: TGTGCCAGCCGGGGGGTAGCGGGGAGATCCTACGAGCAGTACTTC.

The rearrangement joins TRBV5-1 to TRBJ2-1, with D possibly being TRBD1 (5 bases). The CDR3 spans 15 residues. Germline CDR1 is SGHRS and CDR2 is YFSETQ. The V and J ends lost 0 bases and 6 bases respectively, with 13 bases between them. For the CDR3, the DNA is TGCGCCAGCAGCTTGGTTCAGGGTCGGTCCAATGAGCAGTTCTTC. It translates to CASSLVQGRSNEQFF.

Worth noting for this clonotype: A much bigger clone sits one base away, suggesting this may be a read error. The J gene is TRBJ2-2, the V gene TRBV19; D gene ambiguous. The V gene's germline CDR1 is LNHDA and CDR2 SQIVND (reference sequence). The CDR3 covers 14 residues. The CDR3 spells CASSIAPNTRELFF. In DNA form, the CDR3 reads TGTGCCAGTAGTATTGCCCCGAACACCAGGGAGCTGTTTTTT.

The V gene is TRBV4-3, the J gene TRBJ2-1, with TRBD1 matching 8 bases. The trim removed 0 bases at V and 8 bases at J, leaving 6 bases unmatched. There are 15 residues in the CDR3. Per germline, CDR1 LGHNA and CDR2 YSLEER. The CDR3 DNA follows: TGCGCCAGCAGCCAAGAAATCGGACAGGGCTATGAGCAGTTCTTC. This sequence encodes CASSQEIGQGYEQFF.

The rearrangement links TRBV12-3 or TRBV12-4 to TRBJ1-1; a possible D gene is TRBD1 (5 bases). The CDR3 is 13 amino acids. V gave up 7 bases and J gave up 1 base, with 10 bases separating them. The DNA of the CDR3 is TGTGCCAGCACCTGGCAGGGGAACACTGAAGCTTTCTTT. Translated: CASTWQGNTEAFF.

This sequence joins TRBV15 and TRBJ2-1; TRBD2 agrees at 8 bases. Germline CDR1 reads LNHNV; CDR2 reads YYDKDF (reference sequence). The V segment lost 1 base and the J segment 5 bases; nucleotides outside the gene matches: 7. The CDR3 length is 16 residues. CDR3 amino acids: CATSRGNSGNHNEQFF. The DNA of the CDR3 is TGTGCCACCAGCAGAGGCAATAGCGGGAATCACAATGAGCAGTTCTTC. Looking up the rest from reference TRBV15 and TRBJ2-1 gives the full variable domain: DAMVIQNPRYQVTQFGKPVTLSCSQTLNHNVMYWYQQKSSQAPKLLFHYYDKDFNNEADTPDNFQSRRPNTSFCFLDIRSPGLGDTAMYLCATSRGNSGNHNEQFFGPGTRLTVL.

The genes are TRBV4-2 and TRBJ1-2; maybe TRBD1 (5 bases). The CDR3 totals 15 residues. In germline, CDR1 is LGHNA, CDR2 YNFKEQ. Trimming removed 0 bases from V and 1 base from J, with 9 bases in between. CDR3: CASSQESGINYGYTF. The CDR3 bases are TGTGCCAGCAGCCAAGAGTCAGGGATTAACTATGGCTACACCTTC.

In its sample, this clonotype was seen a few times. This chain uses TRBV4-1 with TRBJ2-1, with TRBD2 identical over 9 bases. The CDR3 runs to 18 residues. Looked up from germline, CDR1 is MGHRA and CDR2 is YSYEKL. With 0 bases clipped from V and 7 bases from J, the junction kept 13 bases outside the gene matches. CDR3 region: CASSQDPSSAGGGNEQFF. CDR3 nucleotides: TGCGCCAGCAGCCAAGATCCTTCTAGTGCGGGAGGGGGGAATGAGCAGTTCTTC.

This clonotype came up a few times. The V and J genes are TRBV3-1 and TRBJ1-1, with D unclear. The CDR3 spans 14 residues. Germline V CDR1 and CDR2: LGHDT, YNNKEL (reference sequence). Trimming pared 4 bases from V and 3 bases from J, leaving 12 bases between. CDR3 loop: CASSPLNSDTEAFF. DNA of the CDR3: TGTGCCAGCAGCCCCCTCAATTCGGACACTGAAGCTTTCTTT. Full variable domain (outside the CDR3, taken from reference TRBV3-1 and TRBJ1-1): DTAVSQTPKYLVTQMGNDKSIKCEQNLGHDTMYWYKQDSKKFLKIMFSYNNKELIINETVPNRFSPKSPDKAHLNLHINSLELGDSAVYFCASSPLNSDTEAFFGQGTRLTVV.

This chain connects TRBV12-3 or TRBV12-4 to TRBJ1-5; D is unresolved. The CDR3 length is 13 residues. V was cut by 7 bases and J by 6 bases, with 13 bases left in between. The CDR3 bases are TGTGCCAGCACCCAGAGCGAGGGTCAGCCCCAGCATTTT. Translating gives CASTQSEGQPQHF.

This clonotype was detected a few times. This chain links TRBV10-2 with TRBJ1-5, with TRBD1 identical over 7 bases. The CDR3 has 14 residues. Germline V gene sequence: CDR1 WSHSY, CDR2 SAAADI. The V segment lost 5 bases and the J segment 6 bases; nucleotides outside the gene matches: 7. The CDR3 reads CASSRDRVGQPQHF. The CDR3 region has the DNA TGCGCCAGCAGTCGAGACAGGGTAGGTCAGCCCCAGCATTTT.

As DNA, the CDR3 is TGCAGTGCTAGAGGAGTGTTGCATGAGCAGTTCTTC. Translation: CSARGVLHEQFF. The rearrangement uses TRBV20-1 and TRBJ2-1; D remains ambiguous. The CDR3 is 12 residues long. Germline loops: CDR1 DFQATT, CDR2 SNEGSKA (reference sequence). Trimming cost V 1 base and J 8 bases, with 9 bases left between them.

In its sample, this clonotype was seen a few times. This chain links TRBV15 with TRBJ2-1; D perhaps matches TRBD2 (6 bases). The CDR3 spans 13 residues. Germline V gives CDR1 LNHNV, CDR2 YYDKDF (reference sequence). V was trimmed by 1 base and J by 9 bases, leaving 10 bases between them. CDR3 amino acids: CATSRAGATEQFF. In nucleotides, the CDR3 is TGTGCCACCAGCAGAGCGGGAGCGACTGAGCAGTTCTTC.